The 21 T cell receptor beta chains reported below all come from one sample, sequenced in a study of blood T cell repertoires in COVID-19. Data came from immunoSEQ multiplex PCR; TCRdb stores just in-frame clones and leaves some out. This table holds roughly 380,000 clones, around 89% found once. The sample taken for sequencing was peripheral blood. Receptor source: a woman in her thirties or forties with COVID-19, enrolled during active disease.

V usage is TRBV19 and J usage is TRBJ1-2, with TRBD1 as a possible D gene (5 bases). The CDR3 has 14 amino acids. Germline assignment: CDR1 LNHDA and CDR2 SQIVND (reference sequence). Trimming removed 6 bases at V and 4 bases at J, with 15 bases between. The CDR3 region has the DNA TGTGCCAGTAGCCAGGGCTTTGCTAGCTATGGCTACACCTTC. This sequence encodes CASSQGFASYGYTF.

The rearrangement joins TRBV5-6 to TRBJ2-2, with 7 bases fitting TRBD1. CDR1 is SGHDT and CDR2 is YYEEEE in the germline V gene. Trimming cost V 0 bases and J 6 bases; bases outside gene matches: 5. The CDR3 loop spans 15 amino acids. The CDR3 bases are TGTGCCAGCAGCTTGGATATAGGGGGCCCCGGGGAGCTGTTTTTT. Translated: CASSLDIGGPGELFF. Supplemented by reference TRBV5-6 and TRBJ2-2, the full variable domain reads DAGVTQSPTHLIKTRGQQVTLRCSPKSGHDTVSWYQQALGQGPQFIFQYYEEEERQRGNFPDRFSGHQFPNYSSELNVNALLLGDSALYLCASSLDIGGPGELFFGEGSRLTVL.

Note on this clone: The sample carries other DNA sequences with the same CDR3. V and J are TRBV7-3 and TRBJ1-1; 8 bases fit TRBD1. The CDR3 contains 13 residues. The trim removed 3 bases at V and 3 bases at J, leaving 0 bases unmatched. CDR1 is SGHTA, CDR2 FQGTGA, per germline. The CDR3 region is CASSLTGDTEAFF. As DNA, the CDR3 is TGTGCCAGCAGCTTGACAGGGGACACTGAAGCTTTCTTT.

This clone was seen just once. The CDR3 nucleotides read TGTGCCAGCAGCAACGATCAACTACTTAACTATGGCTACACCTTC. Translation gives CASSNDQLLNYGYTF. The chain combines TRBV21-1 with TRBJ1-2. TRBV21-1 is designated a pseudogene. The CDR3 runs to 15 residues.

This clone was seen many times. V usage is TRBV6-1 and J usage is TRBJ1-5; 7 positions match TRBD1. CDR1 MNHNS and CDR2 SASEGT come from the germline V gene. Germline trimming cut 3 bases from V and 2 bases from J; bases unmatched to any gene: 7. CDR3 length equals 16 residues. CDR3 amino acids: CASSELVGTGNQPQHF. The DNA of the CDR3 is TGTGCCAGCAGTGAGTTAGTCGGGACAGGCAATCAGCCCCAGCATTTT.

This chain uses TRBV28 with TRBJ1-5; 10 positions match TRBD1. There are 17 residues in the CDR3. V lost 7 bases, J lost 0 bases, and 9 bases stayed unmatched. Germline V lookup: CDR1 MDHEN, CDR2 SYDVKM. CDR3 residues: CASTRGTGVYSNQPQHF. The CDR3 DNA is TGTGCCAGCACCCGCGGGACAGGGGTTTATAGCAATCAGCCCCAGCATTTT.

The chain carries TRBV15 and TRBJ1-2; perhaps TRBD1 as D (5 bases). The CDR3 sequence is 14 residues long. Per the germline V gene, CDR1 is LNHNV and CDR2 is YYDKDF (reference sequence). Trimming took 3 bases from V and 8 from J, leaving 16 bases between them. The CDR3 region is CATSRPGGREGYTF. The CDR3, as DNA: TGTGCCACCAGCAGGCCCGGGGGTCGGGAAGGCTACACCTTC. Drawing the rest from reference TRBV15 and TRBJ1-2, the complete variable domain is DAMVIQNPRYQVTQFGKPVTLSCSQTLNHNVMYWYQQKSSQAPKLLFHYYDKDFNNEADTPDNFQSRRPNTSFCFLDIRSPGLGDTAMYLCATSRPGGREGYTFGSGTRLTVV.

The CDR3 loop is CASSFGSYSYEQYF. For the CDR3, the DNA is TGTGCCAGCAGCTTTGGGAGCTATTCCTACGAGCAGTACTTC. The V call is TRBV5-5, the J call TRBJ2-7, with a weak D call TRBD2 (5 bases). This CDR3 spans 14 amino acids. V was clipped by 2 bases and J by 1 base, with 10 bases between them. The germline V gene encodes CDR1 SGHKS and CDR2 YYEKEE (reference sequence).

The chain recombines TRBV5-6 with TRBJ2-3, with D possibly being TRBD2 (5 bases). V was shortened by 1 base and J by 2 bases, with 14 bases between the two germline ends. This CDR3 has 16 amino acids. The germline CDR1 and CDR2 sequences are SGHDT and YYEEEE. The CDR3 sequence is CASSLRRAEITDTQYF. CDR3 nucleotides: TGTGCCAGCAGCTTGAGGCGGGCGGAGATCACAGATACGCAGTATTTT.

This chain connects TRBV18 to TRBJ1-1; D gene uncertain. The V gene lost 3 bases and the J gene lost 1 base, with 9 bases spanning the gap. Germline assignment: CDR1 KGHSH and CDR2 LQKENI. The CDR3 runs 14 residues. CDR3 in amino acids: CASSPSETNTEAFF. CDR3 in DNA: TGTGCCAGCTCACCCTCGGAGACGAACACTGAAGCTTTCTTT.

The chain links TRBV4-3 to TRBJ2-6; no clear D gene. This CDR3 region has 16 residues. CDR1 is LGHNA and CDR2 is YSLEER in the germline V gene. With 5 bases removed from V and 0 bases from J, the gap between germline ends came to 11 bases. CDR3 nucleotide sequence: TGCGCCAGCAGCTTCCTCTCCGGCTCTGGGGCCAACGTCCTGACTTTC. Its protein product is CASSFLSGSGANVLTF.

The chain carries TRBV30 and TRBJ1-1; a weak D match, TRBD1 (5 bases). Germline CDR1 reads GTSNPN; CDR2 reads SVGIG (reference sequence). The CDR3 length is 16 residues. The V gene lost 1 base and the J gene lost 0 bases, with 15 bases spanning the gap. This CDR3 is CAWSEGGAAMNTEAFF. CDR3 nucleotides: TGTGCCTGGAGTGAGGGAGGGGCAGCAATGAACACTGAAGCTTTCTTT.

CDR3 DNA sequence: TGCGCCAGCAGCATCGTCTCCGAAGAGACCCAGTACTTC. Encoded protein: CASSIVSEETQYF. The chain employs TRBV5-1 and TRBJ2-5, with D uncertain. Germline loops: CDR1 SGHRS, CDR2 YFSETQ. The V end lost 4 bases, the J end lost 3 bases, and 10 bases lay between the germline ends. The CDR3 is 13 residues long.

The chain carries TRBV27 and TRBJ2-1; TRBD2 matches 9 bases. The CDR3 length is 16 residues. Germline trimming cut 2 bases from V and 0 bases from J; bases unmatched to any gene: 2. Per the germline V gene, CDR1 is MNHEY and CDR2 is SMNVEV (reference sequence). CDR3 sequence: CASSLTSGPSYNEQFF. The DNA for the CDR3 is TGTGCCAGCAGTTTAACTAGCGGGCCCTCCTACAATGAGCAGTTCTTC.

The V gene is TRBV19, the J gene TRBJ2-3, with a tentative D call TRBD2 (6 bases). V was cut by 6 bases and J by 3 bases, with 25 bases left in between. The germline CDR1 and CDR2 sequences are LNHDA and SQIVND (reference sequence). The CDR3 contains 18 residues. In DNA form, the CDR3 reads TGTGCCAGTAGCCTTAACCTCATCGGGGGACTTGAGACAGATACGCAGTATTTT. This encodes CASSLNLIGGLETDTQYF.

V is TRBV4-1 and J is TRBJ2-2, with 10 bases fitting TRBD1. CDR1 is MGHRA, CDR2 YSYEKL, per germline. The CDR3 spans 20 residues. Losses at the gene ends were 4 bases for V and 0 bases for J; bases not matched to a gene: 14. DNA of the CDR3: TGCGCCAGCAGCCCCAGAAAGGACAGGGGGAGATTCGCGAACACCGGGGAGCTGTTTTTT. Translated: CASSPRKDRGRFANTGELFF.

This chain uses TRBV28 with TRBJ2-7; TRBD2 matches at 8 bases. The germline V gene has CDR1 MDHEN and CDR2 SYDVKM. The CDR3 sequence is 18 residues long. V gave up 7 bases and J gave up 0 bases; unmatched junction bases: 17. The CDR3 sequence is CASIDSKREQESSYEQYF. The CDR3 DNA sequence: TGTGCCAGCATTGATTCCAAGCGGGAGCAGGAGAGCTCCTACGAGCAGTACTTC.

The chain is built from TRBV27 and TRBJ1-1, with TRBD1 matching 7 bases. CDR3 length equals 14 residues. Unmatched junction bases numbered 5, after V lost 2 bases and J lost 5 bases. Germline CDR1 MNHEY, CDR2 SMNVEV (reference sequence). DNA of the CDR3: TGTGCCAGCAGTTTAACAGGGGCAAGGACTGAAGCTTTCTTT. The encoded protein is CASSLTGARTEAFF.

CDR3 in amino acids: CAAFRDKNTEAFF. The CDR3 nucleotides read TGTGCCGCCTTCCGGGACAAGAACACTGAAGCTTTCTTT. The rearrangement uses TRBV6-5 and TRBJ1-1, with D maybe TRBD1 (6 bases). Trimming shortened V by 11 bases and J by 1 base, and 14 bases separated the two germline ends. This CDR3 comprises 13 residues. The V gene's germline CDR1 is MNHEY and CDR2 SVGAGI.

The sample holds a few counts of this clone. The chain has TRBV5-4 and TRBJ1-1; 10 bases match TRBD1. CDR1 is SGHNT, CDR2 YYREEE, per germline (reference sequence). The V segment lost 1 base and the J segment 5 bases; nucleotides outside the gene matches: 5. CDR3 size: 15 residues. The CDR3 DNA sequence: TGTGCCAGCAGCTTGCCCGGGACAGGGGTTACTGAAGCTTTCTTT. It translates to CASSLPGTGVTEAFF.

The V gene is TRBV6-5, the J gene TRBJ1-2, with TRBD1 as a possible D gene (5 bases). The germline V gene encodes CDR1 MNHEY and CDR2 SVGAGI. The length of the CDR3 is 13 residues. Trimming took 2 bases from V and 4 from J, leaving 8 bases between them. CDR3 in DNA: TGTGCCAGCAGTTACGACGGGGGCTATGGCTACACCTTC. Protein sequence: CASSYDGGYGYTF.